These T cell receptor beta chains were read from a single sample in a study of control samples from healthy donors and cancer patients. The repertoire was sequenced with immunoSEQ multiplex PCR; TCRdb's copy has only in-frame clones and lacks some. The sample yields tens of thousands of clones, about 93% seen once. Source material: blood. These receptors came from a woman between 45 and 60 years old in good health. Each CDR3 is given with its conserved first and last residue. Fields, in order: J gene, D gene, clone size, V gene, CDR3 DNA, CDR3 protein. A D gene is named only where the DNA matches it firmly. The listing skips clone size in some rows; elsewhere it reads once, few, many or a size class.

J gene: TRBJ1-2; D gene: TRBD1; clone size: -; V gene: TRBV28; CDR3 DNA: TGTGCCACTTTAAACTCCTTAAGCCCGGGACAGGGCGGCTACACCTTC; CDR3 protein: CATLNSLSPGQGGYTF
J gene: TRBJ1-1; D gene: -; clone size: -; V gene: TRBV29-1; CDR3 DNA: TGCAGCGTTGAAACCAGGACAGAAGCTTTCTTT; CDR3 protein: CSVETRTEAFF
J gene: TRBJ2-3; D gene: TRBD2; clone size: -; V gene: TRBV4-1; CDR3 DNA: TGCGCCAGCAGCCAAGATCTAGGACTAGCGGGGCCCGAAGGAGATACGCAGTATTTT; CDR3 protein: CASSQDLGLAGPEGDTQYF
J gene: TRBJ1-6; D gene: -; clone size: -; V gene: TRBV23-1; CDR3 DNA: TGCGCCAGCAGGACCGGGAGCTCCTATAATTCACCCCTCCACTTT; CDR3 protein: CASRTGSSYNSPLHF
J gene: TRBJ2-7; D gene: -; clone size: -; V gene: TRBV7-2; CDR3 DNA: TGTGCCAGCTGCTCCGCGGTGGGGGTCGAGCAGTACTTC; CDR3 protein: CASCSAVGVEQYF
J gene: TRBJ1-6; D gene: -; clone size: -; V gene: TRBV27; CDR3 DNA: TGTGCCAGCAGTTGGGACACATATAATTCACCCCTCCACTTT; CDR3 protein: CASSWDTYNSPLHF
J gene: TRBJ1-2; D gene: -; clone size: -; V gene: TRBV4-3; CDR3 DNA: TGCGCCAGCAGCCAAGATCGTACAGGCCTTTATGGCTACACCTTC; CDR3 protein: CASSQDRTGLYGYTF
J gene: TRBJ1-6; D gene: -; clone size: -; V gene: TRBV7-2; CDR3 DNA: TGTGCCAGCAGCTTACCCCGACCTAATTCACCCCTCCACTTT; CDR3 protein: CASSLPRPNSPLHF
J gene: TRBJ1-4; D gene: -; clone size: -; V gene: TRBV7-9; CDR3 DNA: TGTGCCAGCAGCTCCCGTCCCAATGAAAAACTGTTTTTT; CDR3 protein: CASSSRPNEKLFF
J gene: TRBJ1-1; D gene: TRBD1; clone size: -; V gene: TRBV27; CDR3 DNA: TGTGCCAGCAGTTTTGAGGGGGCGAGCACTGAAGCTTTCTTT; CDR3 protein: CASSFEGASTEAFF
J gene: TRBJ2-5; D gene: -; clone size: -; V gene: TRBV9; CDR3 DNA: TGTGCCAGCAGCCCCCCGGGGAGACAGGAACCAGAGACCCAGTACTTC; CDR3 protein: CASSPPGRQEPETQYF
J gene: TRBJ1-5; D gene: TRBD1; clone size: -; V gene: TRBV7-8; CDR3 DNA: TGTGCCAGCAGCCTCAGGGGGGTGCGCAATCAGCCCCAGCATTTT; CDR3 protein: CASSLRGVRNQPQHF
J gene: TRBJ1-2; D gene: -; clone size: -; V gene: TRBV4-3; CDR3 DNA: TGCGCCAGCAGCCAAGATCCGGGTTTGACAGCGATCTATGGCTACACCTTC; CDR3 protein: CASSQDPGLTAIYGYTF
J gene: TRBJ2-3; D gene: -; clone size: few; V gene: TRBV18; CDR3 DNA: TGTGCCAGCTCACCGGTAGAGAACACAGATACGCAGTATTTT; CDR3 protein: CASSPVENTDTQYF
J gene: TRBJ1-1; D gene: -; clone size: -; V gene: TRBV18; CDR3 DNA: TGTGCCAGCTCATCCAACAGGGTCGCTGAAGCTTTCTTT; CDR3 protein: CASSSNRVAEAFF
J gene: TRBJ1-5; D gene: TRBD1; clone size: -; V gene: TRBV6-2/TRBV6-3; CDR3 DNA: TGTGCCAGCAGCCTCCGTTCTGGGACAGGCCTCGGTTCCCAGCATTTT; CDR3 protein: CASSLRSGTGLGSQHF
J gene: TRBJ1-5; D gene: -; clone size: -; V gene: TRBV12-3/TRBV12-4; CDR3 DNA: TGTGCCAGCAGAGCAAGGAGCAATCAGCCCCAGCATTTT; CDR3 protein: CASRARSNQPQHF
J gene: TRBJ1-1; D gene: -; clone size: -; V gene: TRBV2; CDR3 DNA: TGTGCCAGCAGTGTTGAGGGGAACACTGAAGCTTTCTTT; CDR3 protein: CASSVEGNTEAFF
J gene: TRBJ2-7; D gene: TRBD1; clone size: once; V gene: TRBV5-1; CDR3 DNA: TGCGCCAGCAGCTTAGGCCCCCAGGGGGCTTTATACGAGCAGTACTTC; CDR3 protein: CASSLGPQGALYEQYF
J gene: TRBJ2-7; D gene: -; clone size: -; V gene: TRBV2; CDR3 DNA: TGTGCCATACAGCGCCCCGGACGCTACGAGCAGTACTTC; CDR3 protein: CAIQRPGRYEQYF
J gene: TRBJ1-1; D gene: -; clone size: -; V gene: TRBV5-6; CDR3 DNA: TGTGCCAGCAGCTTCAAGGAGAACACTGAAGCTTTCTTT; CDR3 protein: CASSFKENTEAFF
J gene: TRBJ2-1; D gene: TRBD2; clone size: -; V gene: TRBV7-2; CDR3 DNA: TGTGCCAGCAGCCGTGAGGGGACTAGCGGGGCAGGTGAGCAGTTCTTC; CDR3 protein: CASSREGTSGAGEQFF
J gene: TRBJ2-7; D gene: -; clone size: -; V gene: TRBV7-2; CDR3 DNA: TGTGCCAGCAGCCCGACAGCTTACGAGCAGTACTTC; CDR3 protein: CASSPTAYEQYF
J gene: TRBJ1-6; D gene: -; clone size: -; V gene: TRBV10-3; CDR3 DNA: TGTGCCATCAGTGAGTCATCGGGGTATAATTCACCCCTCCACTTT; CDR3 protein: CAISESSGYNSPLHF
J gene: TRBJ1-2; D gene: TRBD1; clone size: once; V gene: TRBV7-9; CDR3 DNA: TGTGCCAGCAGCTTAGACTCTGGACAGGTCTATGGCTACACCTTC; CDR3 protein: CASSLDSGQVYGYTF
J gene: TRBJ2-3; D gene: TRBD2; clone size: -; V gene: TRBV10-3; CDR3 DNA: TGTGCCATCAGTGTTCAAGCGGGGGGGCCCGCAGATACGCAGTATTTT; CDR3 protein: CAISVQAGGPADTQYF
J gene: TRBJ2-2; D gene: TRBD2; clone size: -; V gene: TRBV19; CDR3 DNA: TGTGCCAGTAGTATGCGGAGGGAGGGCACCGGGGAGCTGTTTTTT; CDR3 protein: CASSMRREGTGELFF
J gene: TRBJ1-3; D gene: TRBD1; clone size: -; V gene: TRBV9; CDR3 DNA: TGTGCCAGCAGCGTACGGTCCGACAGGGGGGTCGGAAACACCATATATTTT; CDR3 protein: CASSVRSDRGVGNTIYF
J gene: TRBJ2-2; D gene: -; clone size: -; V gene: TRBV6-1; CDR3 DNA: TGTGCCAGCAGTGAAGCAGGGCGTCGGGAGCTGTTTTTT; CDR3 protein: CASSEAGRRELFF
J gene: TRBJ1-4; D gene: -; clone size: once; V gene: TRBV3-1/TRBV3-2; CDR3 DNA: TGTGCCAGCAGCCAAGACTTTGGAGGGCAGGGTGGTAGGTCGTTTGAAAAACTGTTTTTT; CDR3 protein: CASSQDFGGQGGRSFEKLFF
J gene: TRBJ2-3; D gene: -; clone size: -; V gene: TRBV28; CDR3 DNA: TGTGCCAGCAGATCCTGGGGGGGGGCTACAGATACGCAGTATTTT; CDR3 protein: CASRSWGGATDTQYF
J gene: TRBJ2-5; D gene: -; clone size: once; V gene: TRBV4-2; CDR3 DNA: TGTGCCAGCAGCCAAGGGAACACCAAAGAGACCCAGTACTTC; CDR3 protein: CASSQGNTKETQYF
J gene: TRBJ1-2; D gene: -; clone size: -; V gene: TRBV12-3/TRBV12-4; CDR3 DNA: TGTGCCAGCAGTGAAGACACCAATCATGGCTACACCTTC; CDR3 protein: CASSEDTNHGYTF
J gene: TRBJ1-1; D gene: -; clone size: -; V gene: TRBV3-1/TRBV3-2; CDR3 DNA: TGTGCCAGCAGCCAAGTGCTGAACACTGAAGCTTTCTTT; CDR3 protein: CASSQVLNTEAFF
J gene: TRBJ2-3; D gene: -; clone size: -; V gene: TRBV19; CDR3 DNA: TGTGCCAGTAGTATGAGGGGGAGCTCTAGCACAGATACGCAGTATTTT; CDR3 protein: CASSMRGSSSTDTQYF
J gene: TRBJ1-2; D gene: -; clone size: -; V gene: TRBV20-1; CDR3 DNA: TGCAGTGCTTACAGGGATGGCTACACCTTC; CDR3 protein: CSAYRDGYTF
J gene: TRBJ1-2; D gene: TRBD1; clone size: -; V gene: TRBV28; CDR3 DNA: TGTGCCAGCAGTCCGGTGGGACAGCGCTATGGCTACACCTTC; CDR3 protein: CASSPVGQRYGYTF
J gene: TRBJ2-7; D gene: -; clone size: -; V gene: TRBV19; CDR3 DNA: TGTGCCACCCCCCCCAGGACAGGGAGGGACGAGCAGTACTTC; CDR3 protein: CATPPRTGRDEQYF
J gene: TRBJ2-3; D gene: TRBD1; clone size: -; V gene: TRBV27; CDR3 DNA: TGTGCCAGCAGTTTCTCGTTGACAGGGACGACAGATACGCAGTATTTT; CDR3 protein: CASSFSLTGTTDTQYF